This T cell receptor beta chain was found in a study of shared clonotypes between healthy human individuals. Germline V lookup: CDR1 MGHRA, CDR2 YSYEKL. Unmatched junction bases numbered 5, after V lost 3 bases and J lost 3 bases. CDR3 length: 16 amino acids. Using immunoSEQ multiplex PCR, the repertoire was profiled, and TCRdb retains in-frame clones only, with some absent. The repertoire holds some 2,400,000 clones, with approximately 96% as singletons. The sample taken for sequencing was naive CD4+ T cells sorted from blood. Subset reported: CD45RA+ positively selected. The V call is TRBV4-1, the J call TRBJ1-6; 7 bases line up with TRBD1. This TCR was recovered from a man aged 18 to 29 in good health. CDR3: CASSQGRDSYNSPLHF. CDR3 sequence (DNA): TGCGCCAGCAGCCAGGGCCGGGACAGCTATAATTCACCCCTCCACTTT.